Shown below are 17 T cell receptor beta chains from a single sample sequenced in a study of CD8+ T cells in alopecia areata. In each case, RNA was isolated and then reverse transcribed into cDNA as the sequencing template. Profiling relied on immunoSEQ multiplex PCR, and the TCRdb table lists in-frame clones only, not all of them. The sample has 180,000 or so clones; 40% to 65% are singletons. This sample's treatment: oral pan-JAK inhibitor, 5-10 mg twice daily. The sample consisted of CD8+ T cells sorted from blood, taken at approximately week 51, from a patient treated with tofacitinib. The receptors stem from a human donor with alopecia areata.

The sample holds a few counts of this clone. The genes are TRBV13 and TRBJ2-5; no definite D call. There are 13 residues in the CDR3. V was clipped by 5 bases and J by 1 base, with 8 bases between them. The germline V gene encodes CDR1 PRHDT and CDR2 FYEKMQ (reference sequence). CDR3 DNA: TGTGCCAGCAGCCCCCCCTCCCAAGAGACCCAGTACTTC. It specifies CASSPPSQETQYF. Based on the CDR3 plus reference TRBV13 and TRBJ2-5, the full variable domain is AAGVIQSPRHLIKEKRETATLKCYPIPRHDTVYWYQQGPGQDPQFLISFYEKMQSDKGSIPDRFSAQQFSDYHSELNMSSLELGDSALYFCASSPPSQETQYFGPGTRLLVL.

The V call is TRBV7-9, the J call TRBJ2-7, with no clear D. Germline loops: CDR1 SEHNR, CDR2 FQNEAQ (reference sequence). V lost 1 base and J lost 0, with 7 bases in between. This CDR3 region has 14 residues. The CDR3 region is CASSLGGTSYEQYF. The CDR3 DNA follows: TGTGCCAGCAGCTTAGGGGGTACCTCCTACGAGCAGTACTTC. Variable domain in full (rest from reference TRBV7-9 and TRBJ2-7): DTGVSQNPRHKITKRGQNVTFRCDPISEHNRLYWYRQTLGQGPEFLTYFQNEAQLEKSRLLSDRFSAERPKGSFSTLEIQRTEQGDSAMYLCASSLGGTSYEQYFGPGTRLTVT.

In its sample, this clone was seen many times. The chain has TRBV7-8 and TRBJ2-2; D may be TRBD2 (6 bases). The germline CDR1 and CDR2 sequences are SGHVS and FQNEAQ. V was pared by 5 bases and J by 0 bases, with 10 bases between. The length of the CDR3 is 15 residues. DNA for the CDR3: TGTGCCAGCAGCGCCACTAGCCCGAACACCGGGGAGCTGTTTTTT. Protein sequence: CASSATSPNTGELFF.

V is TRBV25-1 and J is TRBJ2-3; D is unclear. CDR3 length equals 14 residues. V shed 1 base and J shed 2 bases, with 7 bases lying between them. Germline CDR1 and CDR2: MGHDK and SYGVNS. CDR3 in DNA: TGTGCCAGCAGTGAATTTTCGGACACAGATACGCAGTATTTT. Its translation is CASSEFSDTDTQYF.

This clone was found a few times. The chain uses TRBV6-5 and TRBJ2-5; TRBD1 is a possible D gene (6 bases). CDR3 size: 14 residues. The V gene lost 6 bases and the J gene lost 5 bases, with 16 bases spanning the gap. CDR1 is MNHEY, CDR2 SVGAGI, per germline. The CDR3, as DNA: TGTGCCAGCAGCTACGCGACAGGAGTGGAGACCCAGTACTTC. It specifies CASSYATGVETQYF.

J is TRBJ1-6 and V is TRBV14; the D gene is possibly TRBD1 (6 bases). Looked up from germline, CDR1 is SGHDN and CDR2 is FVKESK. The V end lost 4 bases, the J end lost 9 bases, and 19 bases lay between the germline ends. There are 16 residues in the CDR3. CDR3 nucleotides: TGTGCCAGCAGCCTCACATGGGGGGAAGGGGGTTCACCCCTCCACTTT. Translating it yields CASSLTWGEGGSPLHF.

This clone turned up a few times. The chain uses TRBV29-1 and TRBJ1-1; the D is unclear. This CDR3 contains 12 residues. The V end was cut by 7 bases, the J end by 2 bases, with 11 bases between. From germline, CDR1 is SQVTM and CDR2 ANQGSEA. CDR3 DNA sequence: TGCAGCGCACACTCATTTAACACTGAAGCTTTCTTT. Protein product: CSAHSFNTEAFF.

The rearrangement joins TRBV7-9 to TRBJ2-5; no clear D. CDR1 is SEHNR, CDR2 FQNEAQ, per germline (reference sequence). Trimming shortened V by 8 bases and J by 5 bases, and 18 bases separated the two germline ends. This CDR3 spans 14 amino acids. The CDR3 DNA follows: TGTGCCAGCCGCCCCCCTGTTCCCGTGGAGACCCAGTACTTC. Translating it yields CASRPPVPVETQYF.

The chain couples TRBV5-1 to TRBJ2-1, with D possibly TRBD2 on 5 matching bases. The germline CDR1 and CDR2 sequences are SGHRS and YFSETQ. The CDR3 has 12 residues. V was clipped by 2 bases and J by 9 bases, with 9 bases between them. As DNA, the CDR3 is TGCGCCAGCAGCTTAGCGGTGGGTGAGCAGTTCTTC. It translates to CASSLAVGEQFF.

The chain is built from TRBV11-2 and TRBJ2-5; weak D call: TRBD1 (6 bases). This CDR3 has 15 amino acids. Trimming pared 5 bases from V and 5 bases from J, leaving 18 bases between. Germline CDR1 SGHAT, CDR2 FQNNGV. CDR3 sequence reads: CASSPQSQGAETQYF. In DNA form, the CDR3 reads TGTGCCAGCAGCCCCCAGTCACAGGGTGCCGAGACCCAGTACTTC.

The sample holds one count of this clone. The CDR3 sequence: CASSPSGTSGVNTQYF. The CDR3, as DNA: TGTGCCAGCAGCCCGAGCGGGACTAGCGGGGTTAATACGCAGTATTTT. The chain uses TRBV13 and TRBJ2-3; 13 bases are shared with TRBD2. CDR3 length: 16 amino acids. The trim removed 5 bases at V and 7 bases at J, leaving 9 bases unmatched. Per germline, CDR1 PRHDT and CDR2 FYEKMQ (reference sequence).

The chain is built from TRBV19 and TRBJ1-2; D uncertain. The CDR3 totals 14 residues. Trimming took 0 bases from V and 2 from J, leaving 7 bases between them. CDR1 LNHDA and CDR2 SQIVND come from the germline V gene (reference sequence). The CDR3, as DNA: TGTGCCAGTAGTATAGATCTTGAGAACTATGGCTACACCTTC. Amino acids: CASSIDLENYGYTF.

This clone has only a few counts. The chain links TRBV7-9 to TRBJ2-7, with D unclear. The CDR3 has 15 residues. The germline CDR1 and CDR2 sequences are SEHNR and FQNEAQ (reference sequence). The germline V and J ends were trimmed by 2 bases and 0 bases, with 11 bases remaining between them. The CDR3 is CASSLTATLSYEQYF. The CDR3 DNA follows: TGTGCCAGCAGCTTAACCGCGACCCTCTCCTACGAGCAGTACTTC.

This chain uses TRBV7-6 with TRBJ2-3, with 13 bases fitting TRBD2. Germline CDR1 and CDR2: SGHVS and FNYEAQ. CDR3 length equals 16 residues. The junction had 1 base not matched to a gene; V was cut back by 3 bases and J by 1 base. This chain's CDR3 is CASSLTSGGRTDTQYF. The CDR3 DNA follows: TGTGCCAGCAGCTTGACTAGCGGGGGGCGCACAGATACGCAGTATTTT.

The V call is TRBV7-9, the J call TRBJ2-2; 7 nucleotides align to TRBD1. The CDR3 sequence is 15 residues long. CDR1 SEHNR and CDR2 FQNEAQ come from the germline V gene (reference sequence). The V segment lost 5 bases and the J segment 4 bases; nucleotides outside the gene matches: 7. CDR3 nucleotide sequence: TGTGCCAGCAGCCTTCCCGGGACAGTCACCGGGGAGCTGTTTTTT. It encodes CASSLPGTVTGELFF.

The chain links TRBV5-6 to TRBJ1-2; D is undetermined. Trimming took off 3 bases at V and 5 bases at J, with 11 bases between the two ends. Germline V gene data show CDR1 as SGHDT and CDR2 as YYEEEE. CDR3 length: 13 residues. The CDR3 DNA is TGTGCCAGCAGCTCGAGAAGGATTTATGGCTACACCTTC. Translating gives CASSSRRIYGYTF.

This clone was detected ten times or more. V and J are TRBV10-2 and TRBJ2-3; D is uncertain. Germline CDR1 reads WSHSY; CDR2 reads SAAADI. This CDR3 has 14 amino acids. V was shortened by 1 base and J by 2 bases, with 7 bases between the two germline ends. This CDR3 is CASSEYGYTDTQYF. For the CDR3, the DNA is TGCGCCAGCAGTGAGTACGGGTACACAGATACGCAGTATTTT.